The clone carrying this T cell receptor beta chain was seen more than once but under ten times. The CDR3 contains 15 residues. Looked up from germline, CDR1 is SGDLS and CDR2 is YYNGEE. V was clipped by 0 bases and J by 5 bases, with 12 bases between them. This entry belongs to a study of T cell repertoires in ileal Crohn's disease. Generated by immunoSEQ multiplex PCR, the TCRdb table keeps only in-frame clones and is missing some. The sample comprises thousands of clones, 69% of which are singletons, and around 17% rests with the top ten. V gene TRBV9 combines with J gene TRBJ2-1, with D maybe TRBD1 (5 bases). Material for sequencing was ileal tissue. The receptor was isolated from an adult with Crohn's disease. CDR3 DNA sequence: TGTGCCAGCAGCGTAGAATGGGGCCCGAACAATGAGCAGTTCTTC. Its translation: CASSVEWGPNNEQFF.